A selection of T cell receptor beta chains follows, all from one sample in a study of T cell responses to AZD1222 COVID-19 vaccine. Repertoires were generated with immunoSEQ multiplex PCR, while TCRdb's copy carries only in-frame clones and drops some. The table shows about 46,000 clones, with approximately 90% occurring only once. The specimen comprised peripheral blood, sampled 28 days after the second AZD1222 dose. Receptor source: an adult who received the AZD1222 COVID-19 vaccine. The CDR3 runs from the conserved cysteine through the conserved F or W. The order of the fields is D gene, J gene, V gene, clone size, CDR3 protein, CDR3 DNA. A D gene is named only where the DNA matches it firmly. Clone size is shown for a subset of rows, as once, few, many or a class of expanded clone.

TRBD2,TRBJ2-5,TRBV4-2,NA,CASSRGLGGEETQYF,TGTGCCAGCAGCAGGGGACTGGGGGGGGAAGAGACCCAGTACTTC
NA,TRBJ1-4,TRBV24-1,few,CATSDHRAGRNEKLFF,TGTGCCACCAGTGACCACAGGGCAGGGAGAAATGAAAAACTGTTTTTT
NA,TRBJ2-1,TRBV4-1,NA,CASSQPGIYNEQFF,TGCGCCAGCAGCCAACCGGGGATTTACAATGAGCAGTTCTTC
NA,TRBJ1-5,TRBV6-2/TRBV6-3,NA,CASSSTLKIEDQPQHF,TGTGCCAGCAGTAGTACGCTTAAAATCGAGGATCAGCCCCAGCATTTT
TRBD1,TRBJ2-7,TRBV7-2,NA,CASRLTGVNEQYF,TGTGCCAGCAGGCTGACAGGGGTTAACGAGCAGTACTTC
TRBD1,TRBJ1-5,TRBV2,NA,CASSPSPTGDQPQHF,TGTGCCAGCAGCCCCTCCCCCACAGGGGATCAGCCCCAGCATTTT
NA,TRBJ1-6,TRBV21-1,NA,CASSKVGEGDNSPLHF,TGTGCCAGCAGCAAAGTTGGTGAAGGGGACAATTCACCCCTCCACTTT
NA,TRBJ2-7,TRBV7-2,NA,CASSLVSGHEQYF,TGTGCCAGCAGCTTAGTTTCAGGGCACGAGCAGTACTTC
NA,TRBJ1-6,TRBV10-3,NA,CAISEVGDNSPLHF,TGTGCCATCAGCGAAGTCGGTGATAATTCACCCCTCCACTTT
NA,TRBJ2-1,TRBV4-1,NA,CASSQGRMGVSYNEQFF,TGCGCCAGCAGCCAAGGACGTATGGGGGTCTCCTACAATGAGCAGTTCTTC
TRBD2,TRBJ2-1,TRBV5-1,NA,CASSGTSGHNEQFF,TGCGCCAGCAGCGGGACTAGCGGACACAATGAGCAGTTCTTC
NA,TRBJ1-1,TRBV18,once,CASSPSGNWDTEAFF,TGTGCCAGCTCACCATCGGGAAATTGGGACACTGAAGCTTTCTTT
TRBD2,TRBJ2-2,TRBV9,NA,CASSVIAGFNTGELFF,TGTGCCAGCAGCGTAATAGCGGGGTTCAACACCGGGGAGCTGTTTTTT
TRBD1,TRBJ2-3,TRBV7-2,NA,CASSFRGQSTDTQYF,TGTGCCAGCAGCTTCAGGGGACAGAGCACAGATACGCAGTATTTT
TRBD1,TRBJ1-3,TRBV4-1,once,CASSQVSTRGHGNTIYF,TGCGCCAGCAGCCAAGTATCAACCAGGGGGCATGGAAACACCATATATTTT
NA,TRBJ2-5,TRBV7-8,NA,CASSPRPRETQYF,TGTGCCAGCAGCCCAAGGCCCCGAGAGACCCAGTACTTC
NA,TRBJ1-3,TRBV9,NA,CASSVTGYQYGNTIYF,TGTGCCAGCAGCGTTACAGGGTATCAGTACGGAAACACCATATATTTT
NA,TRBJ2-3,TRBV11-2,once,CASSFRGEGDTQYF,TGTGCCAGCAGCTTTCGGGGAGAAGGAGATACGCAGTATTTT
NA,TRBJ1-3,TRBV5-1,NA,CASSWTVSGNTIYF,TGCGCCAGCAGCTGGACAGTTTCTGGAAACACCATATATTTT
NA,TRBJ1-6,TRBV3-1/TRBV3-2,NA,CASALGGSYNSPLHF,TGTGCCAGCGCCTTAGGTGGCAGCTATAATTCACCCCTCCACTTT
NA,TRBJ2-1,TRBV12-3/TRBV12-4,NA,CASSLFRRNEQFF,TGTGCCAGCAGTTTATTTAGGAGGAATGAGCAGTTCTTC
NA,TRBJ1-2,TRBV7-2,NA,CASSLMVRGQGHYGYTF,TGTGCCAGCAGCTTAATGGTGCGAGGCCAAGGACACTATGGCTACACCTTC
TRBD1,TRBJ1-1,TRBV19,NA,CASSGTTGGRAFF,TGTGCCAGTAGTGGGACAACAGGGGGCAGGGCTTTCTTT
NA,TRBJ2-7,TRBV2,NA,CASTGSSYEQYF,TGTGCCAGCACTGGCAGCTCCTACGAGCAGTACTTC
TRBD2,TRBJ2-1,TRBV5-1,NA,CASSFRAGSFYEQFF,TGCGCCAGCAGCTTCCGAGCGGGAAGTTTCTATGAGCAGTTCTTC
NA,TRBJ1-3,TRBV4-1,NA,CASSQDLRYRMPGNTIYF,TGCGCCAGCAGCCAAGATCTACGCTACCGGATGCCTGGAAACACCATATATTTT
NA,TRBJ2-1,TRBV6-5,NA,CASEAATGVYNEQFF,TGTGCCAGCGAGGCTGCGACGGGAGTATACAATGAGCAGTTCTTC
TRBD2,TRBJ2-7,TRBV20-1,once,CSASLPGLASSLYEQYF,TGCAGTGCTAGTTTACCGGGACTAGCATCTTCCCTTTACGAGCAGTACTTC
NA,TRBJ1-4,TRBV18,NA,CASSTTQGPNEKLFF,TGTGCCAGCTCAACTACTCAGGGGCCTAATGAAAAACTGTTTTTT
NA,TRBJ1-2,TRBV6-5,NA,CASSTTSSNYGYTF,TGTGCCAGCAGCACAACGAGTTCTAACTATGGCTACACCTTC
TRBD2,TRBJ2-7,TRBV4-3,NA,CASSLGEGGPSEQYF,TGCGCCAGCAGCCTGGGGGAGGGAGGGCCGTCCGAGCAGTACTTC
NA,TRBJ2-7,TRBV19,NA,CASSIVRGAYEQYF,TGTGCCAGTAGTATTGTCAGGGGAGCCTACGAGCAGTACTTC
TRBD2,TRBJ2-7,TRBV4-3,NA,CASSQAPAGGSPYEQYF,TGCGCCAGCAGCCAAGCGCCAGCGGGAGGGTCCCCCTACGAGCAGTACTTC
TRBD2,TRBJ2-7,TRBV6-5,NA,CASSFREGTYEQYF,TGTGCCAGCAGTTTTAGGGAGGGAACCTACGAGCAGTACTTC
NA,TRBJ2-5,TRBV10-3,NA,CAIGGNKETQYF,TGTGCCATAGGTGGGAATAAAGAGACCCAGTACTTC
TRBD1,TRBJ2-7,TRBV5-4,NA,CASSNRQGGNEQYF,TGTGCCAGCAGCAATAGACAGGGGGGGAACGAGCAGTACTTC
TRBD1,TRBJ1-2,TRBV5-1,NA,CASKWDRNGYTF,TGCGCCAGCAAGTGGGACAGGAATGGCTACACCTTC
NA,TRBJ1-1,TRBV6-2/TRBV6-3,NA,CASSYGLGGGTEAFF,TGTGCCAGCAGTTACGGGTTGGGTGGTGGCACTGAAGCTTTCTTT
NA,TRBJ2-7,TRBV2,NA,CASSTDRAGYEQYF,TGTGCCAGCAGTACCGACAGGGCGGGATACGAGCAGTACTTC
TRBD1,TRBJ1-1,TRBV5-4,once,CASSLPRTGDGAFF,TGTGCCAGCAGCTTGCCCCGGACAGGGGACGGAGCTTTCTTT
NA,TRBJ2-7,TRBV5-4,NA,CASSVGGTAYEQYF,TGTGCCAGCAGCGTCGGGGGTACCGCCTACGAGCAGTACTTC
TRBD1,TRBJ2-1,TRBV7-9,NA,CASSFRQGENNEQFF,TGTGCCAGCAGCTTCAGACAGGGGGAGAACAATGAGCAGTTCTTC
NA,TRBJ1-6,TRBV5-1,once,CASSLAGVVGVPLHF,TGCGCCAGCAGCTTGGCCGGGGTTGTGGGGGTTCCCCTCCACTTT
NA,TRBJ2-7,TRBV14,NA,CASSQEQATKQYF,TGTGCCAGCAGCCAAGAGCAAGCTACGAAGCAGTACTTC
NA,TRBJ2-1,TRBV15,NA,CATSRDPRGGNEQFF,TGTGCCACCAGCAGAGATCCTAGAGGGGGTAATGAGCAGTTCTTC
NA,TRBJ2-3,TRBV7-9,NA,CASSWGGATDTQYF,TGTGCCTCGTCTTGGGGCGGAGCCACAGATACGCAGTATTTT
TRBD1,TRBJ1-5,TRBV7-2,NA,CASSLGGTVNQPQHF,TGTGCCAGCAGCTTAGGTGGGACAGTTAATCAGCCCCAGCATTTT
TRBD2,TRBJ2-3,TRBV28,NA,CASTRTSGIPIDTQYF,TGTGCCAGCACCAGGACTAGCGGGATCCCAATAGATACGCAGTATTTT
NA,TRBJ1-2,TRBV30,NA,CAWSRGRVTNYGYTF,TGTGCCTGGAGTAGGGGCAGGGTAACGAACTATGGCTACACCTTC
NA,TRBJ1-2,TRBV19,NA,CASSPGTLYFEGFYGYTF,TGTGCCAGTAGTCCAGGGACGTTATACTTTGAAGGATTCTATGGCTACACCTTC
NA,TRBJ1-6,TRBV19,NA,CASRQGVGSPLHF,TGTGCCAGTAGACAGGGTGTAGGTTCACCCCTCCACTTT